The clone carrying this TCR beta chain was detected only a few times. Antigen unknown. This sample is drawn from a study of T-cell memory formation after mild COVID-19. About the study: Each donor largely had its own TCR clusters.

Findings and caveats of the study: Clones contracting day 15 to 85 were balanced CD4/CD8; later expanders leaned CD4+. Shrinking CD4+ clones resided mostly in CM and EM, and CD8+ ones in EMRA.

This CDR3 region has 16 residues. In germline, CDR1 is SGHRS, CDR2 YFSETQ. Trimming took 0 bases from V and 2 from J, leaving 12 bases between them. It was 5'RACE with constant-segment primers that produced the TCR alpha and TCR beta cDNA libraries, which carried sample barcodes and UMIs. TCRdb re-called the 5' RACE reads through MiXCR, storing one row per CDR3 protein. The sample consists of fewer than 150,000 distinct CDR3 sequences, 5% to 6.5% of them appearing once. The chain links TRBV5-1 to TRBJ1-5; possibly TRBD1 for D (6 bases). Input material: PBMCs or a T cell subset sorted from them (not recorded which). The sequence was collected from an adult woman who had mild COVID-19 (a few samples of this study predate the infection). Cell type and time point are not known. This chain's CDR3 is CASSLGGPGGNQPQHF. The CDR3 DNA reads TGCGCCAGCAGCTTGGGGGGCCCAGGGGGCAATCAGCCCCAGCATTTT.